This TCR beta chain appears in the sequencing data of a study of T cells in Graves' hyperthyroidism and ophthalmopathy. J lost 3 bases, V lost 4 bases, and 2 bases had no gene match. Germline assignment: CDR1 ENHRY and CDR2 SYGVKD. This CDR3 is 14 amino acids long. There were TCR beta CDR3 regions amplified from RNA transcripts. An initial round of RT-PCR targeting the TCR CDR3 relied on the HTBI primer set. TCRdb fed the multiplex PCR reads into MiXCR, producing one record per CDR3 protein. Of over 450,000 distinct CDR3 sequences detected, over 13% appear once; the ten largest clones hold under 20%. This clonotype was seen many times.

This TCR came from a woman aged 18-30 years with Graves' hyperthyroidism. Sequenced input: blood. The chain has TRBV10-3 and TRBJ2-7; 11 bases agree with TRBD2. The CDR3 DNA follows: TGTGCCATCAGTGGGACTAGCGGGTACTACGAGCAGTACTTC. It translates to CAISGTSGYYEQYF.